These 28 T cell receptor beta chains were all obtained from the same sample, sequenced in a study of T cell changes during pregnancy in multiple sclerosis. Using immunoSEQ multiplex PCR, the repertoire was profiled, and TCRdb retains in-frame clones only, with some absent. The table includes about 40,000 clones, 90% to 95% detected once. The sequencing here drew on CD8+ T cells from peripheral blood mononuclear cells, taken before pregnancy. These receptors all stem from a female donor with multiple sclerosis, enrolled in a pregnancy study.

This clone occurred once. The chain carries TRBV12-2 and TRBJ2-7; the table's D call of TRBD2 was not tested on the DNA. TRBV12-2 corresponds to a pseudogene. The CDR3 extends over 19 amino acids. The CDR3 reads CASRLEGGLAEASSYEQYF. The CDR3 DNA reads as TGTGCAAGTCGCTTAGAGGGGGGACTAGCGGAGGCCAGCTCCTACGAGCAGTACTTC.

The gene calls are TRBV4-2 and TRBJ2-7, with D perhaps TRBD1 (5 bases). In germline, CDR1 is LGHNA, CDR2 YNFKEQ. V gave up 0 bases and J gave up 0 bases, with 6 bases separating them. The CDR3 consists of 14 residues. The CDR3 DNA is TGTGCCAGCAGCCAAGATAGGGGCTCCTACGAGCAGTACTTC. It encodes CASSQDRGSYEQYF.

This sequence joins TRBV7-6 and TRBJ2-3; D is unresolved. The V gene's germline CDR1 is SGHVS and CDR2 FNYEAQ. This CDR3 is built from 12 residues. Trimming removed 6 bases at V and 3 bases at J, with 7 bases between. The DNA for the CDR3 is TGTGCCAGCAGTCAATCAACAGATACGCAGTATTTT. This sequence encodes CASSQSTDTQYF.

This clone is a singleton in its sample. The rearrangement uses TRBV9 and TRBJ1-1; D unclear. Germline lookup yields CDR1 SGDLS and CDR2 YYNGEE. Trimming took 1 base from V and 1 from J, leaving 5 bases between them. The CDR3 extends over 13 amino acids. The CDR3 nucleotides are TGTGCCAGCAGCGTACTGCGGAACACTGAAGCTTTCTTT. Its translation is CASSVLRNTEAFF.

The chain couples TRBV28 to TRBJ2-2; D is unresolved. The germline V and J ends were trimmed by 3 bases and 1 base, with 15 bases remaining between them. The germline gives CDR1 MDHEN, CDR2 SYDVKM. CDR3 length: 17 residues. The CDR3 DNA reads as TGTGCCAGCAGTTTTTCACAGCCCAACTTGAACACCGGGGAGCTGTTTTTT. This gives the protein CASSFSQPNLNTGELFF.

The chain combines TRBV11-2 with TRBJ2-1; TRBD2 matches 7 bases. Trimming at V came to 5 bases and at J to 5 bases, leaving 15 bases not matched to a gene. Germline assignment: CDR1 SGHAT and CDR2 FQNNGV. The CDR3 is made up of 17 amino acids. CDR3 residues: CASSTLVGGSANNEQFF. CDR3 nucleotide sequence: TGTGCCAGCAGCACCTTGGTGGGCGGGAGTGCGAACAATGAGCAGTTCTTC.

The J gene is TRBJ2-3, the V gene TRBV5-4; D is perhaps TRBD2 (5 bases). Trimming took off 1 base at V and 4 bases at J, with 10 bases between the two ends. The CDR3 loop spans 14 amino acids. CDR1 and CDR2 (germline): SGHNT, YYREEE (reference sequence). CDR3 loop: CASSLNGIADTQYF. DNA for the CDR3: TGTGCCAGCAGCTTGAACGGGATTGCAGATACGCAGTATTTT.

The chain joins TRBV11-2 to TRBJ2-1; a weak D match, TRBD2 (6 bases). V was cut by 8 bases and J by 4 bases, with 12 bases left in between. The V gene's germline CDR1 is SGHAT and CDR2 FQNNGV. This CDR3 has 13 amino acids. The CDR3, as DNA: TGTGCCAGCGGCTATGGACTATACAATGAGCAGTTCTTC. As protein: CASGYGLYNEQFF.

The chain's CDR3 is CAWDPTGSEQYF. The CDR3, as DNA: TGTGCCTGGGATCCTACAGGCTCCGAGCAGTACTTC. The chain is built from TRBV30 and TRBJ2-7; D might be TRBD1 (5 bases). Trimming took off 5 bases at V and 6 bases at J, with 14 bases between the two ends. The CDR3 is made up of 12 amino acids. Germline V gene sequence: CDR1 GTSNPN, CDR2 SVGIG (reference sequence). The variable domain in full, with the rest retrieved from reference TRBV30 and TRBJ2-7, is SQTIHQWPATLVQPVGSPLSLECTVEGTSNPNLYWYRQAAGRGLQLLFYSVGIGQISSEVPQNLSASRPQDRQFILSSKKLLLSDSGFYLCAWDPTGSEQYFGPGTRLTVT.

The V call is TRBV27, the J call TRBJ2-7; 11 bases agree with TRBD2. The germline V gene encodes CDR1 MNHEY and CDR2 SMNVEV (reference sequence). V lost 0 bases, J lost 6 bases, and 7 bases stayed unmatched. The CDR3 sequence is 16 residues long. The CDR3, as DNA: TGTGCCAGCAGTTTATCGACTAGCGGGATATCTTCCGAGCAGTACTTC. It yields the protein CASSLSTSGISSEQYF.

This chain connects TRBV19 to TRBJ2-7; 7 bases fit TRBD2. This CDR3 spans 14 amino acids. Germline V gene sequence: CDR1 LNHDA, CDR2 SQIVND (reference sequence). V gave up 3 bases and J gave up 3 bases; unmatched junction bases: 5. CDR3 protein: CASSIQRGVYEQYF. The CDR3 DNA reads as TGTGCCAGTAGTATCCAGCGGGGAGTCTACGAGCAGTACTTC.

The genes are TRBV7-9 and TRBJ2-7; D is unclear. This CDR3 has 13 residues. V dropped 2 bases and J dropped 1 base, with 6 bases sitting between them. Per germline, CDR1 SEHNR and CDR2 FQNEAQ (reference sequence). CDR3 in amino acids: CASSLSGSYEQYF. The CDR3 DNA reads TGTGCCAGCAGCTTATCCGGGTCCTACGAGCAGTACTTC. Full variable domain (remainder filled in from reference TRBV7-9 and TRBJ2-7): DTGVSQNPRHKITKRGQNVTFRCDPISEHNRLYWYRQTLGQGPEFLTYFQNEAQLEKSRLLSDRFSAERPKGSFSTLEIQRTEQGDSAMYLCASSLSGSYEQYFGPGTRLTVT.

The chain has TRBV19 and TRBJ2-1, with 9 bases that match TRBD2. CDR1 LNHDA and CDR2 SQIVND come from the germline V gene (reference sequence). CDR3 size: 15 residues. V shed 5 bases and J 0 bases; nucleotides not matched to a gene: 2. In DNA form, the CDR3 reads TGTGCCAGTAGTCTTAGCGGGAGCTCCTACAATGAGCAGTTCTTC. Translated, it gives CASSLSGSSYNEQFF.

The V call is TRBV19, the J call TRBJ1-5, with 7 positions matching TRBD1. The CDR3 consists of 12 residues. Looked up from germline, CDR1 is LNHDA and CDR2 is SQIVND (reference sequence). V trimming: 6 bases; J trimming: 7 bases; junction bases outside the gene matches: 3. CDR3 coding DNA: TGTGCCAGTAGGACGGACAGGCAGCCCCAGCATTTT. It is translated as CASRTDRQPQHF.

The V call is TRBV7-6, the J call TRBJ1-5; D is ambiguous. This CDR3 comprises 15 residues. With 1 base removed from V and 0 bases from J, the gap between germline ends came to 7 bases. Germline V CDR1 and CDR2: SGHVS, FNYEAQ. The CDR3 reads CASSLGQSSNQPQHF. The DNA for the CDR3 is TGTGCCAGCAGCTTAGGCCAGTCTAGCAATCAGCCCCAGCATTTT.

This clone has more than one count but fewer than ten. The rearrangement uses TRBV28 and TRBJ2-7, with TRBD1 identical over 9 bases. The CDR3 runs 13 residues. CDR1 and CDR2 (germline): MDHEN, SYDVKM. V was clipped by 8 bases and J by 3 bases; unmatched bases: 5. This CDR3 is CASWGQGLYEQYF. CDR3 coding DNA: TGTGCCAGCTGGGGACAGGGACTCTACGAGCAGTACTTC.

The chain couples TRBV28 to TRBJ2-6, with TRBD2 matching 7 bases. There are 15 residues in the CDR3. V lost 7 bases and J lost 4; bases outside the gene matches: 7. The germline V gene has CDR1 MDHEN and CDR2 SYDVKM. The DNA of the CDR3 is TGTGCCAGCATAAGGGAGGGTTCAGGGGCCAACGTCCTGACTTTC. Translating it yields CASIREGSGANVLTF.

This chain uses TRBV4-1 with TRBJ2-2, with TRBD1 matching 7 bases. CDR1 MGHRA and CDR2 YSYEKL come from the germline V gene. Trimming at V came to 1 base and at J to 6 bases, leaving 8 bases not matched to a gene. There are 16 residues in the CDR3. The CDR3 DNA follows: TGCGCCAGCAGCCAAGGAGACAGGGCTGGCTCCGGGGAGCTGTTTTTT. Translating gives CASSQGDRAGSGELFF.

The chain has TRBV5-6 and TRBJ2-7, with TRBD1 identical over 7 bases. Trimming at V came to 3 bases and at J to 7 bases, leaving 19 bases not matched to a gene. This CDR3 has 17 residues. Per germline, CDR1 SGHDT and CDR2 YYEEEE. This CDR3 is CASSYRGSSRLRREQYF. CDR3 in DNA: TGTGCCAGCAGCTACAGGGGTTCCTCCCGATTACGTCGTGAGCAGTACTTC.

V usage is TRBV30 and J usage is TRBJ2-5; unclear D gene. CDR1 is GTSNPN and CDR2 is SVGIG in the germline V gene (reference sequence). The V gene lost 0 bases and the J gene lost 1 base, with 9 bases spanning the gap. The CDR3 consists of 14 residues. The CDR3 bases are TGTGCCTGGAGTGTCGAATGGGCCCAAGAGACCCAGTACTTC. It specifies CAWSVEWAQETQYF.

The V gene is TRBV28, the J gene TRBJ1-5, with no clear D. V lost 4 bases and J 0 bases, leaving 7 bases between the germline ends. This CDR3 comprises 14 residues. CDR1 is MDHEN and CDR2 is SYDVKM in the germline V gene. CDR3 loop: CASSSLSSNQPQHF. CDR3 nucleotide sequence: TGTGCCAGCAGTTCTCTATCTAGCAATCAGCCCCAGCATTTT.

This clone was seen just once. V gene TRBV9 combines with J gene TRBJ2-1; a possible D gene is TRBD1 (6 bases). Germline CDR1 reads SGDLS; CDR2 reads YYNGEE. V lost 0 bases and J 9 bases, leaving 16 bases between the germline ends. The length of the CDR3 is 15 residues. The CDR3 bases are TGTGCCAGCAGCGTAGGGTCAGGGGTTTTAGGTGAGCAGTTCTTC. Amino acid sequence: CASSVGSGVLGEQFF.

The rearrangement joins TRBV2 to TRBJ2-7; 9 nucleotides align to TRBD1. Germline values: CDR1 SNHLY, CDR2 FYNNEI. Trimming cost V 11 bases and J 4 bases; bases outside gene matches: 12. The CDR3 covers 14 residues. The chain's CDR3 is CAAKEGTGRYEQYF. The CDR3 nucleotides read TGTGCCGCAAAGGAGGGGACAGGGCGTTACGAGCAGTACTTC.

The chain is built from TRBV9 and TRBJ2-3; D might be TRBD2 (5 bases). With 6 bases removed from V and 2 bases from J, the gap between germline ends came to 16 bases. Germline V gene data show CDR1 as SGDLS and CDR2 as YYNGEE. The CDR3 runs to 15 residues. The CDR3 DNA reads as TGTGCCAGCAAAGACGACGGCGGGTACACAGATACGCAGTATTTT. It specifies CASKDDGGYTDTQYF.

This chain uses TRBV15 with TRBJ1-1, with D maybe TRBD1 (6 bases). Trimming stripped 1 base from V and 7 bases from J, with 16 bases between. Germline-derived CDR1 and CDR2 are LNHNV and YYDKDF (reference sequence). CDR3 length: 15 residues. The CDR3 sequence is CATSRGWDNLGEAFF. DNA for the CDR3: TGTGCCACCAGCAGAGGATGGGACAACTTAGGTGAAGCTTTCTTT.

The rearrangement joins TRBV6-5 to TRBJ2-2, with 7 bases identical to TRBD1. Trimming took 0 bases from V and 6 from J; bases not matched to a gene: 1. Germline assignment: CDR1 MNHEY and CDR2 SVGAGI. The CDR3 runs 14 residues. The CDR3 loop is CASSYSQGAGELFF. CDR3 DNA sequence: TGTGCCAGCAGTTACTCCCAGGGGGCCGGGGAGCTGTTTTTT.

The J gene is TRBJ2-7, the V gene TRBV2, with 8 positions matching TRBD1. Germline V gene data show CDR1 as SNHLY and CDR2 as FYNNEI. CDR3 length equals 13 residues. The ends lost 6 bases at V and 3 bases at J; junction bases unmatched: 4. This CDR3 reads CASSRTGYYEQYF. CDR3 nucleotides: TGTGCCAGCAGCCGGACAGGGTACTACGAGCAGTACTTC.

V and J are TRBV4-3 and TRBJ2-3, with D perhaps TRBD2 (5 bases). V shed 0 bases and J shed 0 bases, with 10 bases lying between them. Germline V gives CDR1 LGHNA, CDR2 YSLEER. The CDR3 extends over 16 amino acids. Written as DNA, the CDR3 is TGCGCCAGCAGCCAAGACTACCCGGGGAGCACAGATACGCAGTATTTT. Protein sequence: CASSQDYPGSTDTQYF.